The rows below give T cell receptor beta chains drawn from one sample of a study of T cells in Graves' hyperthyroidism and ophthalmopathy. TCRdb redid the calling of the multiplex PCR reads with MiXCR, one entry per CDR3 protein. This table has about 610,000 distinct CDR3 sequences, 16% appearing once. Sequencing was done on a sample of blood. The receptors come from a woman aged 40 to 50 with Graves' ophthalmopathy. CDR3s include the opening cysteine and the closing phenylalanine or tryptophan. The D gene is left open where the match is weak. Clone size, where shown, is once, few, many, or a class for clones that have expanded.

clone size	D gene	V gene	J gene	CDR3 length	CDR3 protein	CDR3 DNA
many	NA	TRBV28	TRBJ1-5	13	CASRGKNNQPQHF	TGTGCCAGCAGGGGAAAAAACAATCAGCCCCAGCATTTT
NA	TRBD1	TRBV6-1	TRBJ2-7	15	CASSGTGGYSYEQYF	TGTGCCAGCAGCGGGACAGGGGGCTATTCCTACGAGCAGTACTTC
many	NA	TRBV28	TRBJ2-3	16	CASSSHGGVSTDTQYF	TGTGCCAGCAGTTCCCACGGCGGGGTTAGCACAGATACGCAGTATTTT
NA	TRBD1	TRBV6-2/TRBV6-3	TRBJ2-3	16	CASRKRAGGSTDTQYF	TGTGCCAGCAGAAAACGGGCAGGGGGAAGCACAGATACGCAGTATTTT
NA	TRBD2	TRBV5-1	TRBJ2-1	14	CASSFGGGAGEQFF	TGCGCCAGCAGCTTTGGCGGGGGGGCTGGTGAGCAGTTCTTC
NA	NA	TRBV28	TRBJ1-6	12	CASRNRNSPLHF	TGTGCCAGCAGGAACAGGAATTCACCCCTCCACTTT
few	NA	TRBV20-1	TRBJ2-5	21	CSARVDWAPKQHPGTQETQYF	TGCAGTGCTAGAGTCGACTGGGCCCCGAAACAGCATCCGGGGACCCAAGAGACCCAGTACTTC
NA	NA	TRBV19	TRBJ2-7	16	CASSIVAGTLGYEQYF	TGTGCCAGTAGTATAGTCGCCGGGACGCTGGGCTACGAGCAGTACTTC
few	NA	TRBV11-2	TRBJ2-2	14	CASPKKTSTGELFF	TGTGCCAGCCCTAAGAAGACGTCCACCGGGGAGCTGTTTTTT
NA	TRBD1	TRBV11-3	TRBJ2-2	16	CASSKQGAPNTGELFF	TGTGCCAGCAGCAAACAGGGGGCTCCGAACACCGGGGAGCTGTTTTTT
few	NA	TRBV7-9	TRBJ2-7	14	CASSSSRVPYEQYF	TGTGCCAGCAGCTCTTCTCGAGTCCCCTACGAGCAGTACTTC
few	NA	TRBV2	TRBJ1-2	13	CASSEPDWERYTF	TGTGCCAGCAGTGAACCAGACTGGGAACGCTACACCTTC
few	NA	TRBV6-2/TRBV6-3	TRBJ2-7	16	CASSRQLPGSSYEQYF	TGTGCCAGCAGTCGACAGCTCCCCGGTAGCTCCTACGAGCAGTACTTC
NA	NA	TRBV29-1	TRBJ1-2	14	CSVEGQPPNYGYTF	TGCAGCGTTGAGGGGCAGCCTCCAAACTATGGCTACACCTTC
NA	NA	TRBV28	TRBJ1-5	16	CASSWLREGGNQPQHF	TGTGCCAGCAGTTGGCTGAGGGAGGGAGGCAATCAGCCCCAGCATTTT
few	TRBD2	TRBV18	TRBJ2-7	16	CASSRGQSGLAGPQYF	TGTGCCAGCTCACGAGGGCAGAGTGGACTAGCGGGACCGCAGTACTTC
NA	TRBD2	TRBV10-3	TRBJ2-7	15	CAISVETSGNNEQYF	TGTGCCATCAGTGTGGAGACTAGCGGGAACAACGAGCAGTACTTC
NA	TRBD1	TRBV13	TRBJ2-7	15	CASSPPRDRGYEQYF	TGTGCCAGCAGCCCCCCCCGGGACAGGGGATACGAGCAGTACTTC
few	NA	TRBV27	TRBJ2-7	15	CASAPARTVSYEQYF	TGTGCCAGCGCCCCAGCTAGGACAGTATCCTACGAGCAGTACTTC
many	TRBD1	TRBV13	TRBJ2-7	15	CASSSAGTGSYEQYF	TGTGCCAGCAGCTCTGCGGGGACAGGTTCCTACGAGCAGTACTTC
few	TRBD1	TRBV5-1	TRBJ1-1	19	CASSSFSFLGTGFRPEAFF	TGCGCCAGCAGCTCCTTTTCCTTTCTCGGGACAGGGTTTAGACCTGAAGCTTTCTTT
many	NA	TRBV11-1	TRBJ2-1	14	CASSLVYGNGEQFF	TGTGCCAGCAGCTTAGTATATGGGAACGGTGAGCAGTTCTTC
few	NA	TRBV3-1	TRBJ1-3	17	CASSPLGGAREGNTIYF	TGTGCCAGCAGCCCCCTGGGTGGGGCGCGGGAAGGAAACACCATATATTTT
many	TRBD2	TRBV12-3/TRBV12-4	TRBJ2-3	18	CASSSRLAGGSSTDTQYF	TGTGCCAGCAGTTCGAGACTAGCGGGGGGCTCTAGCACAGATACGCAGTATTTT
few	NA	TRBV5-5	TRBJ1-6	14	CASSLIVGVSPLHF	TGTGCCAGCAGCTTGATAGTTGGGGTTTCACCCCTCCACTTT
NA	TRBD2	TRBV4-2	TRBJ2-3	17	CASSQDGTSGSTDTQYF	TGTGCCAGCAGCCAAGATGGAACTAGCGGGAGCACAGATACGCAGTATTTT
many	TRBD1	TRBV2	TRBJ2-7	15	CASTVQGGTNYEQYF	TGTGCCAGCACCGTACAGGGGGGCACAAACTACGAGCAGTACTTC
NA	NA	TRBV20-1	TRBJ1-2	13	CSARGSLNYGYTF	TGCAGTGCTAGAGGTTCCCTTAACTATGGCTACACCTTC
few	NA	TRBV20-1	TRBJ1-2	14	CSAIQGPVVVGYTF	TGCAGTGCTATACAGGGACCGGTGGTTGTAGGCTACACCTTC
few	TRBD1	TRBV7-9	TRBJ2-7	17	CASSPRRGTGGDYEQYF	TGTGCCAGCAGCCCCCGGCGGGGGACAGGGGGGGACTACGAGCAGTACTTC
many	TRBD1	TRBV29-1	TRBJ2-7	13	CSVGGQGALEQYF	TGCAGCGTTGGGGGACAGGGGGCCCTCGAGCAGTACTTC
many	NA	TRBV2	TRBJ2-5	14	CASSEEVSVETQYF	TGTGCCAGCAGTGAAGAGGTTAGCGTAGAGACCCAGTACTTC
few	NA	TRBV24-1	TRBJ1-5	15	CATSEGGLSNQPQHF	TGTGCCACCAGTGAGGGAGGTCTGAGCAATCAGCCCCAGCATTTT
NA	NA	TRBV12-3/TRBV12-4	TRBJ2-7	15	CASSFRVAWGSEQYF	TGTGCCAGCAGTTTTAGGGTAGCTTGGGGCTCCGAGCAGTACTTC
NA	NA	TRBV6-1	TRBJ2-1	14	CASSPGQLYNEQFF	TGTGCCAGCAGCCCGGGACAACTATACAATGAGCAGTTCTTC
NA	NA	TRBV5-1	TRBJ1-1	15	CASSDPTGPGTEAFF	TGCGCCAGCAGCGATCCTACAGGCCCCGGGACTGAAGCTTTCTTT
many	NA	TRBV6-6	TRBJ1-1	13	CASSYGRDREAFF	TGTGCCAGCAGTTACGGACGGGACCGAGAAGCTTTCTTT
NA	TRBD2	TRBV19	TRBJ2-1	16	CASSSEGTRGGNEQFF	TGTGCCAGTAGCTCCGAAGGGACTAGAGGCGGGAATGAGCAGTTCTTC
many	TRBD2	TRBV20-1	TRBJ2-3	22	CSARSATRGTSVEPSSTDTQYF	TGCAGTGCTAGATCCGCCACGCGGGGGACTAGCGTGGAGCCCTCGAGCACAGATACGCAGTATTTT
few	TRBD2	TRBV10-3	TRBJ2-1	15	CAISEPTSGIDEQFF	TGTGCCATCAGTGAGCCGACTAGCGGGATAGATGAGCAGTTCTTC
NA	NA	TRBV4-3	TRBJ1-5	15	CASSQARVLDQPQHF	TGCGCCAGCAGCCAAGCCAGGGTACTCGATCAGCCCCAGCATTTT
few	TRBD1	TRBV20-1	TRBJ2-2	14	CSASDRSNTGELFF	TGCAGTGCGTCGGACAGGTCGAACACCGGGGAGCTGTTTTTT
many	NA	TRBV7-3	TRBJ2-3	13	CASSAFVADTQYF	TGTGCCAGCAGCGCCTTTGTTGCAGATACGCAGTATTTT
few	TRBD2	TRBV12-5	TRBJ2-3	15	CASGPPRGGRYTQYF	TGTGCTAGTGGTCCCCCTCGCGGGGGGCGTTATACGCAGTATTTT
few	NA	TRBV7-3	TRBJ2-3	20	CASSLGSRGIGGRDTDTQYF	TGTGCCAGCAGCTTAGGTTCTAGGGGAATCGGGGGGCGGGACACAGATACGCAGTATTTT